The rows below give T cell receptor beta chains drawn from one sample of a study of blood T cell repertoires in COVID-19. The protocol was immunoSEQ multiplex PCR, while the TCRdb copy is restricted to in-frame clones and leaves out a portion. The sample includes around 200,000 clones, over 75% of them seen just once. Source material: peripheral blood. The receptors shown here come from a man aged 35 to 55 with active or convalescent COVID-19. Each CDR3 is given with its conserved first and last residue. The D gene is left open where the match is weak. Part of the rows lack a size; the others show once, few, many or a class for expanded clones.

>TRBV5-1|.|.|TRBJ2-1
CASSPTTGGYNEQFF
TGCGCCAGCAGCCCAACAACCGGGGGTTACAATGAGCAGTTCTTC
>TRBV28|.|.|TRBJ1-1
CASRRSANTEAFF
TGTGCCAGCAGGAGGTCAGCCAACACTGAAGCTTTCTTT
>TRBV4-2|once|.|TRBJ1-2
CASSQDNGDTYGYTF
TGTGCCAGCAGCCAAGATAACGGGGACACCTATGGCTACACCTTC
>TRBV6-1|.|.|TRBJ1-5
CASSPSLGPQHF
TGTGCCAGCAGTCCTTCCCTAGGGCCCCAGCATTTT
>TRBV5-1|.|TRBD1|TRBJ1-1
CASSPTGGLNTEAFF
TGCGCCAGCAGCCCTACAGGGGGCTTGAACACTGAAGCTTTCTTT
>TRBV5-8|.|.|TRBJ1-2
CASSLGQTSTFNYGYTF
TGTGCCAGCAGCTTGGGACAGACCTCCACATTTAACTATGGCTACACCTTC
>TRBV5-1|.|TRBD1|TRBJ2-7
CASSHGQDYEQYF
TGCGCCAGCAGCCACGGACAGGACTACGAGCAGTACTTC
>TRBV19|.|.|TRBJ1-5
CASSIERFQPQHF
TGTGCCAGTAGTATCGAGCGGTTCCAGCCCCAGCATTTT
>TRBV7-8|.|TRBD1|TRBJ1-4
CASSPRQGRGNEKLFF
TGTGCCAGCAGCCCGAGACAGGGGCGAGGTAATGAAAAACTGTTTTTT
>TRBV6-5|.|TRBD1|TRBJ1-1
CASRGRQGEAAFF
TGTGCCAGCAGGGGTCGACAGGGTGAGGCAGCTTTCTTT
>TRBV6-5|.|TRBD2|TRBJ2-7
CASKLAGAGHEQYF
TGTGCCAGCAAACTAGCGGGAGCTGGCCACGAGCAGTACTTC
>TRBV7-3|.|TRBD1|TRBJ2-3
CASSRSGGSGDTQYF
TGTGCCAGCAGCCGTTCAGGGGGCTCCGGAGATACGCAGTATTTT
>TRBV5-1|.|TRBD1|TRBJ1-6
CASSDRVQNSPLHF
TGCGCCAGTTCAGACAGGGTTCAAAATTCACCCCTCCACTTT
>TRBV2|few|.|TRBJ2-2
CASSPDTGELFF
TGTGCCAGCAGTCCTGACACCGGGGAGCTGTTTTTT
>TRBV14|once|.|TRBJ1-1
CASSQRTNRGREAFF
TGTGCCAGCAGCCAGAGGACTAACCGAGGGCGTGAAGCTTTCTTT
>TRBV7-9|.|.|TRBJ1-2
CASSLMQVHGYTF
TGTGCCAGCAGCTTGATGCAGGTCCATGGCTACACCTTC
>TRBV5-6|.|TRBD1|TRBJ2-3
CASSHPGQATLHGTDTQYF
TGTGCCAGCAGTCATCCGGGACAGGCGACTCTACACGGCACAGATACGCAGTATTTT
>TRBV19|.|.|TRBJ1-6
CASSIKGLNSPLHF
TGTGCCAGTAGTATTAAGGGGTTGAATTCACCCCTCCACTTT
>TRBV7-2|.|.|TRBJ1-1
CASSFLQGGSAEAFF
TGTGCCAGCAGCTTCTTACAGGGAGGGTCGGCCGAAGCTTTCTTT
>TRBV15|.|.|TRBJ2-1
CATSRDRGAYNEQFF
TGTGCCACCAGCAGAGATCGGGGGGCGTACAATGAGCAGTTCTTC
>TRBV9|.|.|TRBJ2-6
CASSVVAGSLAAGANVLTF
TGTGCCAGCAGCGTAGTTGCAGGGTCATTGGCTGCTGGGGCCAACGTCCTGACTTTC
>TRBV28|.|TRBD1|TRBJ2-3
CASSSHLRTGGDRDTQYF
TGTGCCAGTTCTAGCCATCTACGGACAGGGGGCGACCGGGATACGCAGTATTTT
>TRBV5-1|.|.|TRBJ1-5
CASSFGGGGNQPQHF
TGCGCCAGCAGCTTCGGGGGAGGGGGCAATCAGCCCCAGCATTTT
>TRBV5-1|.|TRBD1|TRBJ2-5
CASSHGQGAETQYF
TGCGCCAGCAGCCATGGACAGGGGGCAGAGACCCAGTACTTC
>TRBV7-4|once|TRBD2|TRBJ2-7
CATPGEGPYEQYF
TGTGCCACCCCTGGGGAGGGCCCCTACGAGCAGTACTTC
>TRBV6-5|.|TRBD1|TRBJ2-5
CATTRQGGETQYF
TGTGCCACCACCCGACAGGGTGGTGAGACCCAGTACTTC
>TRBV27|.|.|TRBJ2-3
CASSLLGADTQYF
TGTGCCAGCAGTTTATTAGGGGCAGATACGCAGTATTTT
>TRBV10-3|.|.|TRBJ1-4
CAISESVGGEKLFF
TGTGCCATCAGTGAGTCAGTGGGAGGGGAAAAACTGTTTTTT
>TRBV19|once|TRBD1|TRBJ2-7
CASSAPGQGTYEQYF
TGTGCCAGTAGTGCACCGGGACAGGGGACCTACGAGCAGTACTTC
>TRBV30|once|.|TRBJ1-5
CAWSLNHRQPQHF
TGTGCCTGGAGTCTAAACCACAGACAGCCCCAGCATTTT
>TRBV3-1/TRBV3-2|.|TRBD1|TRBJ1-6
CASSRGTGAPNSPLHF
TGTGCCAGCAGCCGAGGGACAGGGGCTCCTAATTCACCCCTCCACTTT
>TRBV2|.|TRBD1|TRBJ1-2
CASSGQGATYGYTF
TGTGCCAGCAGTGGACAGGGGGCGACCTATGGCTACACCTTC
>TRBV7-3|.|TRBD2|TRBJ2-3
CASSSLAGVDTQYF
TGTGCCAGCAGCTCACTAGCGGGGGTGGATACGCAGTATTTT
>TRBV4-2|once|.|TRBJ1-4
CASSPVKGGLNEKLFF
TGTGCCAGCAGCCCAGTGAAGGGGGGGCTAAATGAAAAACTGTTTTTT
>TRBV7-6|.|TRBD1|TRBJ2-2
CASSSGTGMNTGELFF
TGTGCCAGCAGCTCAGGGACAGGGATGAACACCGGGGAGCTGTTTTTT
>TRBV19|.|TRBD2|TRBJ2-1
CASRTSGGIGNEQFF
TGTGCCAGTAGGACTAGCGGGGGTATTGGAAATGAGCAGTTCTTC
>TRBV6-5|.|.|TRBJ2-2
CASSSPQTNTGELFF
TGTGCCAGCAGTTCTCCTCAGACGAACACCGGGGAGCTGTTTTTT
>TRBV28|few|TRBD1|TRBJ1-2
CASSWGQIYGYTF
TGTGCCAGCAGTTGGGGACAGATCTATGGCTACACCTTC
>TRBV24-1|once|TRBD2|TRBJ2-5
CATSAASGVEETQYF
TGTGCCACCAGTGCGGCTAGCGGGGTAGAAGAGACCCAGTACTTC
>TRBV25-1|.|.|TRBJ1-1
CASSESQITEAFF
TGTGCCAGCAGTGAATCTCAGATCACTGAAGCTTTCTTT
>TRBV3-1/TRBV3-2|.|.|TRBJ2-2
CASSQAPSADTGELFF
TGTGCCAGCAGCCAGGCCCCTAGCGCCGACACCGGGGAGCTGTTTTTT
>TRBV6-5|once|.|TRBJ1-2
CASRVSTGHYGYTF
TGTGCCAGCAGGGTTAGTACAGGGCACTATGGCTACACCTTC
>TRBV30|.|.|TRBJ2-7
CAWSARGWEQYF
TGTGCCTGGAGTGCTCGAGGGTGGGAGCAGTACTTC
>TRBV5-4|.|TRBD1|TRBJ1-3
CASSLDRGAGNTIYF
TGTGCCAGCAGCTTGGACAGGGGAGCTGGAAACACCATATATTTT
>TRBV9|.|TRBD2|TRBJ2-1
CASSVGGGSSNEQFF
TGTGCCAGCAGCGTAGGGGGCGGGAGTAGCAATGAGCAGTTCTTC
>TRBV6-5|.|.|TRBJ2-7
CASSQDRPQIYKQYF
TGTGCCAGCAGCCAAGACAGACCACAAATTTACAAGCAGTACTTC
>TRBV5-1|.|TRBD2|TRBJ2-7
CASSLVAQRIAGNRQYF
TGCGCCAGCAGCTTGGTCGCCCAAAGGATAGCGGGAAATCGTCAGTACTTC
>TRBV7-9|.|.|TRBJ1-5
CASSSGGMSSNQPQHF
TGTGCCAGCAGCTCCGGAGGTATGTCAAGCAATCAGCCCCAGCATTTT
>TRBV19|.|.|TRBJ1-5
CASSIDGPRFGVNQPQHF
TGTGCCAGTAGTATAGATGGGCCCAGGTTCGGGGTCAATCAGCCCCAGCATTTT
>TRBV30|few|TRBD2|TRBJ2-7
CAWGLAGLDEQYF
TGTGCCTGGGGCCTAGCGGGCCTAGACGAGCAGTACTTC
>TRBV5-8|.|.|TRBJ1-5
CASPFRGNQPQHF
TGTGCCAGCCCATTTCGGGGCAATCAGCCCCAGCATTTT
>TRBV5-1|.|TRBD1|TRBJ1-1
CATSTGMNTEAFF
TGCGCCACCTCGACAGGGATGAACACTGAAGCTTTCTTT
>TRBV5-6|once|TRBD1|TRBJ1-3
CASSLVARGRGNTIYF
TGTGCCAGCAGCTTGGTGGCTAGGGGGCGCGGAAACACCATATATTTT
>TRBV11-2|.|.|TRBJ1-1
CASSLVLQRPSGDTEAFF
TGTGCCAGCAGTTTAGTTCTTCAGCGCCCTTCGGGGGATACTGAAGCTTTCTTT
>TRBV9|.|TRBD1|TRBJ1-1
CASSVGTGGTEAFF
TGTGCCAGCAGCGTCGGGACAGGGGGCACTGAAGCTTTCTTT